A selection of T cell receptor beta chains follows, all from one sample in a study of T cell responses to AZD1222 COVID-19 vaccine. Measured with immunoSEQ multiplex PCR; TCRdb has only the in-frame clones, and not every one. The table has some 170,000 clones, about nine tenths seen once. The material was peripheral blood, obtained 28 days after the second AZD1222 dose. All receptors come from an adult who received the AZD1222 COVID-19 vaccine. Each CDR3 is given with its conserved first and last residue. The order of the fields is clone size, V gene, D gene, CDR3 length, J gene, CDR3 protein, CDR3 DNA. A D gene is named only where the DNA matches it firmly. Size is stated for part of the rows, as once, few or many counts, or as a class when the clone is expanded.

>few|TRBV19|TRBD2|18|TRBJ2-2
CASSWGLAGVTNTGELFF
TGTGCCAGTAGTTGGGGACTAGCGGGGGTTACGAACACCGGGGAGCTGTTTTTT
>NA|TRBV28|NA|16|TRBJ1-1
CASSSPRGRLNTEAFF
TGTGCCAGCAGTTCTCCTAGGGGACGGTTGAACACTGAAGCTTTCTTT
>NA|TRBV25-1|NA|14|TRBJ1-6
CASTRDTNNSPLHF
TGTGCCAGCACCCGGGACACCAATAATTCACCCCTCCACTTT
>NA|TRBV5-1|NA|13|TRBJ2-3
CASSLGTADTQYF
TGCGCCAGCAGCCTTGGGACTGCAGATACGCAGTATTTT
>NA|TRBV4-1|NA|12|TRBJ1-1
CASSQSHTEAFF
TGCGCCAGCAGCCAAAGCCACACTGAAGCTTTCTTT
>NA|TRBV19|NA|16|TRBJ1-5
CASSMGRGFGNQPQHF
TGTGCCAGTAGTATGGGTAGGGGATTTGGCAATCAGCCCCAGCATTTT
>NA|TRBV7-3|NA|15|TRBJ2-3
CASSSKAVRTDTQYF
TGTGCCAGCAGCTCTAAAGCGGTCCGCACAGATACGCAGTATTTT
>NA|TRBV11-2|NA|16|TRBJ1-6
CASKKLTGRSNSPLHF
TGTGCCAGTAAAAAGCTTACAGGGAGGAGTAATTCACCCCTCCACTTT
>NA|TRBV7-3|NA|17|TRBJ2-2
CASSLTPAGFNTGELFF
TGTGCCAGCAGCTTAACCCCCGCGGGGTTTAACACCGGGGAGCTGTTTTTT
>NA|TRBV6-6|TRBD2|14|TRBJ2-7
CASRTLAGGLEQYF
TGTGCCAGCAGGACTCTAGCGGGAGGGTTGGAGCAGTACTTC
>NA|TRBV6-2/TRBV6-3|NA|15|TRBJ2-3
CASSYSRGRTDTQYF
TGTGCCAGCAGTTACTCGCGGGGACGCACAGATACGCAGTATTTT
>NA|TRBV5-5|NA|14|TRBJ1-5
CASSLRAANQPQHF
TGTGCCAGCAGCTTGAGGGCAGCCAATCAGCCCCAGCATTTT
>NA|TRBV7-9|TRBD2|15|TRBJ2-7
CASSETSREGYEQYF
TGTGCCAGCAGCGAGACTAGCCGAGAAGGCTACGAGCAGTACTTC
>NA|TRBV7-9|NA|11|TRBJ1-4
CASSWDEKLFF
TGTGCCAGCAGCTGGGACGAAAAACTGTTTTTT
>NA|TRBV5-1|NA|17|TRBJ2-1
CASSLVMIGSSYNEQFF
TGCGCCAGCAGCTTGGTAATGATCGGTAGCTCCTACAATGAGCAGTTCTTC
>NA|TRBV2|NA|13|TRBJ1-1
CASSEYRNTEAFF
TGTGCCAGCAGTGAATATAGAAACACTGAAGCTTTCTTT
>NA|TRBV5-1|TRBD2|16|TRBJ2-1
CASSTVAGGAYNEQFF
TGCGCCAGCAGCACCGTAGCGGGGGGCGCCTACAATGAGCAGTTCTTC